The 21 T cell receptor beta chains reported below all come from one sample, sequenced in a study of control samples from healthy donors and cancer patients. Sequenced by immunoSEQ multiplex PCR; TCRdb stores in-frame clones only, minus some. The data show about 120,000 clones, around nine tenths seen once. Sequenced sample: blood. Receptors originate from a woman in her 70s in good health.

The chain has TRBV5-1 and TRBJ2-7, with 7 positions matching TRBD2. The germline gives CDR1 SGHRS, CDR2 YFSETQ. J lost 2 bases, V lost 5 bases, and 1 base had no gene match. CDR3 length: 12 amino acids. The CDR3 region has the DNA TGCGCCAGCAGTACTAGCGCCTACGAGCAGTACTTC. Protein sequence: CASSTSAYEQYF.

The gene calls are TRBV6-5 and TRBJ1-3; D ambiguous. The CDR3 is 14 residues long. Germline CDR1 is MNHEY and CDR2 is SVGAGI. Trimming pared 7 bases from V and 8 bases from J, leaving 18 bases between. The CDR3 DNA reads as TGTGCCAGCATTCGAGAGGTGGGAGGGTACACCATATATTTT. Translation gives CASIREVGGYTIYF.

J is TRBJ1-6 and V is TRBV28; D perhaps matches TRBD1 (5 bases). This CDR3 is built from 13 residues. The V end lost 2 bases, the J end lost 10 bases, and 9 bases lay between the germline ends. Germline V gives CDR1 MDHEN, CDR2 SYDVKM. Here the CDR3 reads CASSLRGRSPLHF. DNA for the CDR3: TGTGCCAGCAGTTTACGGGGGAGGTCACCCCTCCACTTT.

The chain joins TRBV2 to TRBJ1-5; D is perhaps TRBD1 (6 bases). CDR3 length: 14 amino acids. V lost 6 bases and J 7 bases, leaving 16 bases between the germline ends. The germline CDR1 and CDR2 sequences are SNHLY and FYNNEI. The CDR3 region is CASSGGQGRQPQHF. CDR3 bases: TGTGCCAGCAGCGGTGGGCAGGGGAGACAGCCCCAGCATTTT.

The V call is TRBV5-4, the J call TRBJ2-5, with D perhaps matching TRBD2 (6 bases). V lost 4 bases and J lost 1, with 8 bases in between. Germline V gene sequence: CDR1 SGHNT, CDR2 YYREEE (reference sequence). This CDR3 comprises 13 residues. The CDR3, as DNA: TGTGCCAGCAGCCCGGGACTCCAAGAGACCCAGTACTTC. Its translation is CASSPGLQETQYF.

This clone was observed a few times. The gene calls are TRBV19 and TRBJ1-1, with D perhaps TRBD1 (6 bases). Germline assignment: CDR1 LNHDA and CDR2 SQIVND (reference sequence). This CDR3 comprises 13 residues. V was clipped by 6 bases and J by 4 bases, with 12 bases between them. CDR3 amino acids: CASSQQGGTEAFF. The CDR3 DNA reads as TGTGCCAGTAGCCAACAGGGCGGCACTGAAGCTTTCTTT.

This sequence joins TRBV6-5 and TRBJ1-1; 10 positions agree with TRBD1. Looked up from germline, CDR1 is MNHEY and CDR2 is SVGAGI. The CDR3 loop spans 13 amino acids. CDR3 sequence (DNA): TGTGCAGCCCGGGACAGGGGCGGGACTGAAGCTTTCTTT. Residues: CAARDRGGTEAFF.

The chain links TRBV5-4 to TRBJ2-3; the D gene is possibly TRBD2 (6 bases). Germline CDR1 and CDR2: SGHNT and YYREEE (reference sequence). The CDR3 covers 16 residues. Trimming took off 0 bases at V and 0 bases at J, with 11 bases between the two ends. The DNA for the CDR3 is TGTGCCAGCAGCTTGGGCGGAGGGACTAGCACAGATACGCAGTATTTT. It encodes CASSLGGGTSTDTQYF.

The rearrangement links TRBV29-1 to TRBJ2-5; 10 nucleotides match TRBD1. This CDR3 region has 14 residues. Germline loops: CDR1 SQVTM, CDR2 ANQGSEA. The ends lost 6 bases at V and 3 bases at J; junction bases unmatched: 7. Written as DNA, the CDR3 is TGCAGCGTGACTAGGACAGGGGGGAAAGAGACCCAGTACTTC. This translates into CSVTRTGGKETQYF.

The rearrangement joins TRBV4-1 to TRBJ2-1; 8 bases agree with TRBD1. This CDR3 is 16 amino acids long. V was clipped by 4 bases and J by 2 bases; unmatched bases: 7. Germline loops: CDR1 MGHRA, CDR2 YSYEKL. CDR3 sequence: CASSREGQATYNEQFF. CDR3 nucleotide sequence: TGCGCCAGCAGCCGTGAGGGACAGGCGACCTACAATGAGCAGTTCTTC.

This sequence joins TRBV7-3 and TRBJ2-2; 8 positions match TRBD2. V shed 5 bases and J 4 bases; nucleotides not matched to a gene: 9. The CDR3 is 16 amino acids. Per the germline V gene, CDR1 is SGHTA and CDR2 is FQGTGA. CDR3 loop: CASSPGNAGGTGELFF. The CDR3 region has the DNA TGTGCCAGCAGCCCAGGGAACGCGGGGGGCACCGGGGAGCTGTTTTTT.

V is TRBV7-9 and J is TRBJ1-4, with TRBD1 matching 7 bases. This CDR3 contains 17 residues. The V segment lost 2 bases and the J segment 7 bases; nucleotides outside the gene matches: 13. Germline V CDR1 and CDR2: SEHNR, FQNEAQ (reference sequence). This CDR3 reads CASSLLTGTVRSEKLFF. Written as DNA, the CDR3 is TGTGCCAGCAGCTTATTAACAGGGACAGTTAGAAGTGAAAAACTGTTTTTT.

This clone was found a few times. This sequence joins TRBV7-9 and TRBJ1-5; D is unresolved. This CDR3 has 12 amino acids. Trimming removed 1 base at V and 3 bases at J, with 1 base between. Germline V CDR1 and CDR2: SEHNR, FQNEAQ (reference sequence). CDR3: CASSLDNQPQHF. CDR3 nucleotides: TGTGCCAGCAGCTTAGACAATCAGCCCCAGCATTTT.

V and J are TRBV7-9 and TRBJ1-2; 9 bases fit TRBD1. Germline V CDR1 and CDR2: SEHNR, FQNEAQ (reference sequence). The trim removed 4 bases at V and 2 bases at J, leaving 8 bases unmatched. This CDR3 comprises 16 residues. CDR3 nucleotides: TGTGCCAGCAGCTCGCGAAAAGACAGGGGGAACTATGGCTACACCTTC. Protein sequence: CASSSRKDRGNYGYTF.

CDR3 loop: CASSQPGTSGDGRYF. The CDR3 nucleotides are TGTGCCAGCAGCCAACCCGGGACTAGCGGGGATGGTCGGTACTTC. The chain links TRBV4-2 to TRBJ2-7; 13 positions agree with TRBD2. V dropped 2 bases and J dropped 12; count of bases not matched to a gene: 10. Germline V lookup: CDR1 LGHNA, CDR2 YNFKEQ. The CDR3 is 15 residues long.

The chain employs TRBV12-3 or TRBV12-4 and TRBJ1-2; no clear D gene. CDR3 length: 13 residues. Trimming left V 2 bases short and J 6 bases short, with 10 bases between. The CDR3 here is CASSLLGRDGYTF. The CDR3 DNA follows: TGTGCCAGCAGTTTATTGGGCAGAGATGGCTACACCTTC.

The chain joins TRBV24-1 to TRBJ2-5; the D gene is possibly TRBD2 (6 bases). This CDR3 spans 15 amino acids. Germline CDR1 reads KGHDR; CDR2 reads SFDVKD. The V gene lost 2 bases and the J gene lost 5 bases, with 14 bases spanning the gap. The CDR3 is CATSDSRRGWETQYF. The CDR3 bases are TGTGCCACCAGTGATTCCCGGAGGGGTTGGGAGACCCAGTACTTC.

The V and J genes are TRBV7-3 and TRBJ1-1; D is undetermined. The germline V gene has CDR1 SGHTA and CDR2 FQGTGA. The CDR3 is made up of 13 amino acids. Trimming took 8 bases from V and 0 from J, leaving 10 bases between them. The CDR3 loop reads CASQSLVNTEAFF. The CDR3 coding sequence is TGTGCCAGCCAATCCTTAGTGAACACTGAAGCTTTCTTT. Based on the CDR3 plus reference TRBV7-3 and TRBJ1-1, the full variable domain is GAGVSQTPSNKVTEKGKYVELRCDPISGHTALYWYRQSLGQGPEFLIYFQGTGAADDSGLPNDRFFAVRPEGSVSTLKIQRTERGDSAVYLCASQSLVNTEAFFGQGTRLTVV.

The chain joins TRBV6-5 to TRBJ2-6; D is unresolved. This CDR3 region has 14 residues. The V gene's germline CDR1 is MNHEY and CDR2 SVGAGI. Trimming stripped 10 bases from V and 0 bases from J, with 10 bases between. The CDR3 is CATAGSSGANVLTF. Written as DNA, the CDR3 is TGTGCCACTGCTGGGTCCTCTGGGGCCAACGTCCTGACTTTC.

This chain uses TRBV19 with TRBJ1-1; D not certain. CDR3 length: 14 amino acids. The germline V gene encodes CDR1 LNHDA and CDR2 SQIVND (reference sequence). V lost 0 bases and J 2 bases, leaving 7 bases between the germline ends. The CDR3 reads CASSIEVGNTEAFF. Here the CDR3 DNA reads TGTGCCAGTAGTATAGAGGTCGGCAACACTGAAGCTTTCTTT.

The gene calls are TRBV3-1 (or the pseudogene TRBV3-2) and TRBJ2-1; 13 bases are a match to TRBD2. Germline V gene data show CDR1 as LGHDT and CDR2 as YNNKEL (reference sequence). With 6 bases clipped from V and 9 bases from J, the junction kept 8 bases outside the gene matches. The CDR3 is 15 amino acids. The CDR3 protein is CASSYGTSGTIEQFF. The CDR3 DNA follows: TGTGCCAGCAGTTACGGGACTAGCGGGACAATTGAGCAGTTCTTC.